This T cell receptor beta chain was profiled in a study of early T cells in non-severe SARS-CoV-2 infection. Study at large: Unpaired chains resulted from sequencing bulk RNA of unsorted whole blood.

Molecules of cDNA were individually given unique molecular identifiers that were attached to them. From the 5' RACE reads, TCRdb called clonotypes with MiXCR, one entry per CDR3 protein. The profile shows around 67,000 distinct CDR3 sequences, 10% to 15% of them singletons. This clonotype was recorded many times. Per germline, CDR1 SGHRS and CDR2 YFSETQ. V lost 2 bases and J lost 0, with 3 bases in between. The CDR3 contains 13 residues. The chain links TRBV5-1 to TRBJ1-3; D gene ambiguous. The sample comprised whole blood. This receptor was taken from an adult who was a healthcare worker with PCR-confirmed SARS-CoV-2 infection or an uninfected control (not recorded which). CDR3 sequence: CASSFGSGNTIYF. CDR3 nucleotide sequence: TGCGCCAGCAGCTTCGGCTCTGGAAACACCATATATTTT.